These 21 T cell receptor beta chains originate from one sample sequenced in a study of Graves' ophthalmopathy and Graves' hyperthyroidism. RNA transcripts yielded amplified TCR beta CDR3 regions. HTBI-primed first-round RT-PCR preceded second-round multiplex PCR. TCRdb used MiXCR to reprocess the multiplex PCR reads, holding one entry per CDR3 protein. This repertoire shows approximately 1.2 million distinct CDR3 sequences, less than 45% found once; its top ten account for approximately 12%. The sequenced material came from peripheral blood or thyroid tissue (not recorded which). All receptors come from an adult man with Graves' hyperthyroidism.

The table lists this clonotype with many counts. This sequence joins TRBV2 and TRBJ2-7; 10 positions match TRBD1. Germline-derived CDR1 and CDR2 are SNHLY and FYNNEI. With 5 bases clipped from V and 1 base from J, the junction kept 5 bases outside the gene matches. The CDR3 has 15 residues. The CDR3 protein is CASSTPGQGSYEQYF. CDR3 nucleotide sequence: TGTGCCAGCAGTACCCCGGGACAGGGGTCCTACGAGCAGTACTTC.

Many counts were recorded for this clonotype. This chain links TRBV20-1 with TRBJ2-7; 11 bases agree with TRBD1. The V segment lost 4 bases and the J segment 1 base; nucleotides outside the gene matches: 6. Per germline, CDR1 DFQATT and CDR2 SNEGSKA (reference sequence). There are 15 residues in the CDR3. The CDR3 region is CSAKTGTGGSYEQYF. The CDR3 coding sequence is TGCAGTGCTAAGACTGGGACAGGGGGTTCCTACGAGCAGTACTTC.

This clonotype was detected only a few times. This rearrangement joins TRBV2 to TRBJ1-2; 7 bases are a match to TRBD1. Germline trimming cut 9 bases from V and 10 bases from J; bases unmatched to any gene: 14. Germline CDR1 reads SNHLY; CDR2 reads FYNNEI. This CDR3 is 13 amino acids long. CDR3 sequence (DNA): TGTGCCAGAAGAGACAGGGACGGATGGGCCTACACCTTC. It codes for CARRDRDGWAYTF.

This clonotype has only one observation. The chain joins TRBV12-3 or TRBV12-4 to TRBJ2-7; 9 bases are a match to TRBD1. J was trimmed by 1 base and V by 6 bases; bases with no gene match: 10. The CDR3 is made up of 16 amino acids. This CDR3 is CASSGASDRGSYEQYF. In DNA form, the CDR3 reads TGTGCCAGCAGCGGAGCCTCTGACAGGGGGTCCTACGAGCAGTACTTC.

There are a few counts of this clonotype. This rearrangement joins TRBV11-2 to TRBJ2-5; D gene uncertain. Trimming left V 5 bases short and J 9 bases short, with 13 bases between. The CDR3 extends over 12 amino acids. Germline V gives CDR1 SGHAT, CDR2 FQNNGV. This chain's CDR3 is CASSPSGEAQYF. DNA of the CDR3: TGTGCCAGCAGCCCTTCCGGCGAGGCCCAGTACTTC. The whole variable domain, remainder taken from reference TRBV11-2 and TRBJ2-5, is EAGVAQSPRYKIIEKRQSVAFWCNPISGHATLYWYQQILGQGPKLLIQFQNNGVVDDSQLPKDRFSAERLKGVDSTLKIQPAKLEDSAVYLCASSPSGEAQYFGPGTRLLVL.

This clonotype has at least ten counts. The rearrangement uses TRBV29-1 and TRBJ1-1, with D unclear. In germline, CDR1 is SQVTM, CDR2 ANQGSEA. Trimming removed 6 bases from V and 0 bases from J, with 8 bases in between. CDR3 length equals 12 residues. The CDR3: CSVPYMNTEAFF. DNA for the CDR3: TGCAGCGTCCCCTACATGAACACTGAAGCTTTCTTT.

This clonotype was seen many times. This chain connects TRBV29-1 to TRBJ1-1; no firm D call. This CDR3 is 12 amino acids long. From germline, CDR1 is SQVTM and CDR2 ANQGSEA. V was pared by 6 bases and J by 1 base, with 9 bases between. CDR3 nucleotide sequence: TGCAGCGTCCTTAGCGGGAACACTGAAGCTTTCTTT. Its translation: CSVLSGNTEAFF.

This chain uses TRBV27 with TRBJ1-1; no clear D gene. The germline V gene has CDR1 MNHEY and CDR2 SMNVEV (reference sequence). Deletions cut 5 bases from V and 4 bases from J, with 8 bases between. The CDR3 sequence is 12 residues long. This CDR3 reads CASSTFGTEAFF. CDR3 nucleotide sequence: TGTGCCAGCAGTACTTTTGGCACTGAAGCTTTCTTT.

With regard to this clonotype: Given a much more abundant clone one base away, this may be a read error. The J gene is TRBJ1-5, the V gene TRBV7-2, with D unresolved. Trimming cost V 3 bases and J 5 bases, with 11 bases left between them. The CDR3 has 14 amino acids. CDR1 is SGHTA, CDR2 FQGNSA, per germline. DNA for the CDR3: TGTGCCAGCAGCTTGGGCAGGCCGGATCAGCCCCAGCATTTT. This encodes CASSLGRPDQPQHF.

The V gene is TRBV7-9, the J gene TRBJ2-7, with 7 nucleotides matching TRBD2. The CDR3 contains 14 residues. J lost 5 bases, V lost 5 bases, and 9 bases had no gene match. The germline CDR1 and CDR2 sequences are SEHNR and FQNEAQ (reference sequence). The DNA of the CDR3 is TGTGCCAGCAGCACCCGGTTAGCGGGTAACGAGCAGTACTTC. Amino acid sequence: CASSTRLAGNEQYF. The whole variable domain, filled in from reference TRBV7-9 and TRBJ2-7, reads DTGVSQNPRHKITKRGQNVTFRCDPISEHNRLYWYRQTLGQGPEFLTYFQNEAQLEKSRLLSDRFSAERPKGSFSTLEIQRTEQGDSAMYLCASSTRLAGNEQYFGPGTRLTVT.

This chain uses TRBV12-3 or TRBV12-4 with TRBJ1-2; 7 bases are a match to TRBD1. There are 16 residues in the CDR3. The V and J ends lost 3 bases and 5 bases, in that order; junction bases with no gene match: 12. Written as DNA, the CDR3 is TGTGCCAGCAGTTTCGCCGGGACAGCGGACTTATATGGCTACACCTTC. The encoded protein is CASSFAGTADLYGYTF.

The gene calls are TRBV4-1 and TRBJ2-7, with TRBD2 identical over 7 bases. V shed 1 base and J 1 base; nucleotides not matched to a gene: 7. Germline CDR1 and CDR2: MGHRA and YSYEKL. The CDR3 has 16 residues. The CDR3 reads CASSQVVGRGSYEQYF. In DNA form, the CDR3 reads TGCGCCAGCAGCCAAGTGGTAGGGAGGGGATCCTACGAGCAGTACTTC.

Many counts were recorded for this clonotype. V gene TRBV29-1 combines with J gene TRBJ1-2; no reliable D call. CDR1 and CDR2 from the germline V gene are SQVTM and ANQGSEA. The length of the CDR3 is 11 residues. V was shortened by 5 bases and J by 3 bases, with 7 bases between the two germline ends. The CDR3 loop is CSVSSDYGYTF. The CDR3 DNA sequence: TGCAGCGTTTCTTCGGACTATGGCTACACCTTC. Drawing the rest from reference TRBV29-1 and TRBJ1-2, the complete variable domain is SAVISQKPSRDICQRGTSLTIQCQVDSQVTMMFWYRQQPGQSLTLIATANQGSEATYESGFVIDKFPISRPNLTFSTLTVSNMSPEDSSIYLCSVSSDYGYTFGSGTRLTVV.

The chain joins TRBV7-9 to TRBJ2-7; 11 nucleotides line up with TRBD1. Germline V gives CDR1 SEHNR, CDR2 FQNEAQ (reference sequence). The CDR3 consists of 15 residues. Trimming at V came to 8 bases and at J to 4 bases, leaving 10 bases not matched to a gene. CDR3 sequence (DNA): TGTGCCAGCGCCCCAGTCGGGACAGGGGGTTACGAGCAGTACTTC. Protein sequence: CASAPVGTGGYEQYF.

In this sample, this clonotype turned up a few times. The chain has TRBV5-6 and TRBJ2-2; TRBD2 matches at 10 bases. The trim removed 2 bases at V and 6 bases at J, leaving 4 bases unmatched. The length of the CDR3 is 15 residues. CDR1 and CDR2 (germline): SGHDT, YYEEEE. This chain's CDR3 is CASSFLAGVPGELFF. The CDR3 DNA sequence: TGTGCCAGCAGCTTCCTAGCGGGAGTCCCCGGGGAGCTGTTTTTT. The full variable domain, with the rest looked up from reference TRBV5-6 and TRBJ2-2, is DAGVTQSPTHLIKTRGQQVTLRCSPKSGHDTVSWYQQALGQGPQFIFQYYEEEERQRGNFPDRFSGHQFPNYSSELNVNALLLGDSALYLCASSFLAGVPGELFFGEGSRLTVL.

V is TRBV19 and J is TRBJ1-5, with D perhaps matching TRBD1 (5 bases). Trimming removed 11 bases from V and 3 bases from J, with 14 bases in between. Germline V gene sequence: CDR1 LNHDA, CDR2 SQIVND (reference sequence). The CDR3 has 13 amino acids. This CDR3 is CAGGGNSNQPQHF. The CDR3 DNA sequence: TGTGCCGGTGGGGGGAACTCCAATCAGCCCCAGCATTTT.

The sample holds a few counts of this clonotype. V is TRBV6-5 and J is TRBJ2-6, with TRBD1 identical over 7 bases. V dropped 6 bases and J dropped 0; count of bases not matched to a gene: 8. The CDR3 is 17 amino acids. The germline CDR1 and CDR2 sequences are MNHEY and SVGAGI. CDR3 loop: CASRGPGQHSGANVLTF. The CDR3 DNA reads TGTGCCAGCAGGGGCCCGGGACAGCACTCTGGGGCCAACGTCCTGACTTTC.

This clonotype came up once. The chain carries TRBV14 and TRBJ1-1; D call uncertain. The V gene lost 1 base and the J gene lost 6 bases, with 6 bases spanning the gap. Germline V gene sequence: CDR1 SGHDN, CDR2 FVKESK. The CDR3 length is 12 residues. CDR3 sequence (DNA): TGTGCCAGCAGCCAAGCTCATGCTGAAGCTTTCTTT. It yields the protein CASSQAHAEAFF.

This clonotype was seen at least ten times. This chain joins TRBV20-1 and TRBJ2-7; D is ambiguous. Germline V gene lookup returns CDR1 DFQATT and CDR2 SNEGSKA (reference sequence). The V end was cut by 6 bases, the J end by 9 bases, with 21 bases between. The CDR3 is 13 amino acids. CDR3 nucleotides: TGCAGTGCCCAAGGGTTCTCCCACCTCGCGCAGTACTTC. Translated: CSAQGFSHLAQYF.

This clonotype showed up many times. J is TRBJ1-6 and V is TRBV5-4; tentative D call: TRBD1 (6 bases). V was clipped by 4 bases and J by 8 bases, with 13 bases between them. CDR3 size: 14 residues. The germline V gene has CDR1 SGHNT and CDR2 YYREEE (reference sequence). For the CDR3, the DNA is TGTGCCAGCAGCCAGGGGACGGAGGATTCACCCCTCCACTTT. It codes for CASSQGTEDSPLHF.

The V call is TRBV19, the J call TRBJ2-7; 10 bases fit TRBD1. V was clipped by 5 bases and J by 7 bases; unmatched bases: 8. The CDR3 consists of 14 residues. From germline, CDR1 is LNHDA and CDR2 SQIVND (reference sequence). The CDR3 here is CASSVGQGNTEQYF. The CDR3 coding sequence is TGTGCCAGTAGTGTGGGACAGGGGAACACTGAGCAGTACTTC.